This T cell receptor (beta chain) is drawn from a study of CD8+CD57+ T cells in acquired aplastic anemia (dated by TCRdb to 2017 to 2018). Some background on the complete study: On average, sorted CD4+ and CD8+ cells yielded 3.2 ug of extracted DNA, with a range of roughly 0.17 to 30 ug. CD8+CD57+ expansion was defined as a frequency above the mean frequency observed in healthy subjects. The investigation overall reported the following: Patients and healthy controls showed no significant difference in CD8+ Simpson's diversity (P=0.060). Twenty-nine CD8+ CDR3 sequences were found in both patients and controls but appeared to be highly expressed in patients and within the immunodominant clones of the patients.

This clonotype has a handful of counts. Its target antigen remains unknown. Nothing much larger sits one base from this clone, and base qualities are not available. The patients picked for sequencing were ones in whom flow cytometry had shown an expansion of CD8+CD57+ cells. All patients had severe acquired aplastic anemia diagnosed by International Study of Aplastic Anemia and Agranulocytosis and Camitta criteria. Patients had received no therapy at the time of blood sampling. In this study, sorted CD4+ and CD8+ T cells from the blood of healthy subjects and of severe aplastic anemia patients had their TCR repertoires deep-sequenced. In the USA, patient enrollment took place under clinicaltrials.gov protocols 00001620, 01623167, 00001397, 00071045, 00081523 and 00961064. Ficoll-Paque density gradient centrifugation was used to isolate peripheral blood mononuclear cells. Before DNA extraction, CD4+ and CD8+ T cells were sorted by FACS or by magnetic beads.

TCR beta VDJ combination and CDR3 sequence profiling used genomic DNA as the template. An Illumina HiSeq 2000 was used for TCR repertoire sequencing. In the source study's methods: TRBV/TRBJ rearrangement plots, CDR3 size and DJ length profiles, and Simpson's diversity index were used to assess repertoires. The most abundant DNA sequence in the deep sequencing data was defined as the immunodominant clone. CDR3 amino acid sequences were screened for sharing across subjects and were compared with published repertoires and the VDJdb database. TCRdb reprocessed the public reads (quality trimming at Q25 with fastp, clone calling with MiXCR) and kept in-frame beta chains. Every distinct CDR3 protein forms one entry, paired with its most common genes and DNA. TCRdb, not the authors, supplied the V and J calls. This sample lists 120,000 or so distinct CDR3 sequences; about 40% were detected once. The top ten constitute 2.6% of the sample.

CDR1 and CDR2 are drawn from the germline V gene (reference sequence): SGHNT, YYREEE. The CDR3 covers 18 residues, taking in both the cysteine and the phenylalanine. The DNA shown is the 54-base CDR3, in frame from base 1. Here V drops 0 bases and J drops 7 bases, and the junction holds 9 bases not matched to any gene. Sample: sorted CD4+, CD8+, or CD8+CD57+ T cells (not recorded which) from PBMCs. The V gene is TRBV5-4 and the J gene is TRBJ1-6, and 11 bases in between align with TRBD1. This sequence was found in a human donor with aplastic anemia. The sequence in DNA is TGTGCCAGCAGCTTGGGGACAGGGGGCCCTATCAGAAATTCACCCCTCCACTTT. The encoded protein is CASSLGTGGPIRNSPLHF.